The T cell receptor (beta chain) described here comes from a study of blood T cell repertoires in COVID-19. Clones were read by immunoSEQ multiplex PCR, and TCRdb kept only the in-frame ones, dropping some. The table has roughly 330,000 clones, about 90% seen once. This CDR3 comprises 13 residues. Unmatched junction bases numbered 5, after V lost 6 bases and J lost 6 bases. Everyone who took part was 18 to 89 years old, and they came from about two dozen US areas. Two negative PCRs, clearance, or symptom resolution characterized the recovered Cohort 3 donors. The genes are TRBV12-3 or TRBV12-4 and TRBJ1-2; 9 bases match TRBD1. The TCR originated in a woman in her twenties or thirties who had recovered from COVID-19. Sequences were obtained from PBMCs or T cells enriched from blood (not recorded which). CDR3 bases: TGTGCCAGCAGCCGGACAGGGGTCGATGGCTACACCTTC. Amino acid sequence: CASSRTGVDGYTF.